These T cell receptor beta chains were read from a single sample in a study of cytomegalovirus exposure and HLA in healthy donors. The protocol was immunoSEQ multiplex PCR, while the TCRdb copy is restricted to in-frame clones and leaves out a portion. The sample has about 77,000 clones, around 84% seen once. Sequencing was carried out using PBMCs. The receptors here all came from a man aged 40-50 years in good health and CMV-seronegative. The CDR3 runs from the conserved cysteine through the conserved F or W. Fields, in order: D gene, clone size, J gene, V gene, CDR3 protein, CDR3 DNA. The D gene is left open where the match is weak. Clone size appears in some rows only: once, few, many, or a class for an expanded clone.

- | - | TRBJ1-1 | TRBV7-2 | CASSWGGNTEAFF | TGTGCCAGCAGCTGGGGGGGGAACACTGAAGCTTTCTTT
- | - | TRBJ1-1 | TRBV5-1 | CASSAGLLPMNTEAFF | TGCGCCAGCAGCGCGGGTCTCTTACCTATGAACACTGAAGCTTTCTTT
- | - | TRBJ1-1 | TRBV30 | CACRGQSNTEAFF | TGTGCCTGTAGGGGACAATCGAACACTGAAGCTTTCTTT
TRBD1 | - | TRBJ2-7 | TRBV5-4 | CASRTQGQPYEQYF | TGTGCCAGCAGGACCCAGGGACAGCCCTACGAGCAGTACTTC
- | - | TRBJ1-5 | TRBV7-9 | CASSSQQGNQPQHF | TGTGCCAGCAGCTCACAACAGGGAAATCAGCCCCAGCATTTT
- | once | TRBJ2-3 | TRBV7-9 | CASGGGSASTDTQYF | TGTGCCAGCGGGGGAGGCAGTGCTAGCACAGATACGCAGTATTTT
- | - | TRBJ2-7 | TRBV6-1 | CASSVSPGHGNEQYF | TGTGCCAGCAGTGTCAGCCCAGGGCACGGCAACGAGCAGTACTTC
- | few | TRBJ1-2 | TRBV27 | CASSAQDGGVGYTF | TGTGCCAGCAGTGCCCAGGACGGGGGGGTTGGCTACACCTTC
TRBD1 | - | TRBJ2-3 | TRBV7-7 | CASSLSQGAVTQYF | TGTGCTAGCAGCTTAAGCCAGGGGGCGGTTACGCAGTATTTT
TRBD1 | - | TRBJ2-2 | TRBV4-1 | CASSLQGGTGLTGELFF | TGCGCCAGCAGCCTCCAGGGGGGGACAGGGTTAACCGGGGAGCTGTTTTTT
TRBD1 | - | TRBJ1-5 | TRBV7-2 | CASSVRQGGQPQHF | TGTGCCAGCAGCGTACGACAGGGAGGTCAGCCCCAGCATTTT
- | - | TRBJ1-2 | TRBV25-1 | CASSEGLFYGYTF | TGTGCCAGCAGTGAGGGACTATTTTATGGCTACACCTTC
TRBD2 | - | TRBJ2-3 | TRBV30 | CAWSVLAGGTDTQYF | TGTGCCTGGAGTGTACTAGCGGGAGGAACAGATACGCAGTATTTT
- | - | TRBJ1-3 | TRBV5-6 | CASSNDRLRGNTIYF | TGTGCCAGCAGTAACGACAGGTTACGAGGAAACACCATATATTTT
- | - | TRBJ1-5 | TRBV30 | CAWSGGRPIESPQHF | TGTGCCTGGAGCGGGGGACGGCCGATAGAGTCGCCCCAGCATTTT
TRBD2 | - | TRBJ2-7 | TRBV7-9 | CASSPETSGAHYEQYF | TGTGCCAGCAGCCCCGAGACTAGCGGGGCCCACTACGAGCAGTACTTC
- | few | TRBJ1-1 | TRBV10-3 | CAISAVSTGQDTEAFF | TGTGCCATCAGTGCCGTCTCTACAGGGCAGGACACTGAAGCTTTCTTT
- | - | TRBJ2-1 | TRBV5-4 | CASSHTGSSYNEQFF | TGTGCCAGCAGCCACACAGGGAGCTCCTACAATGAGCAGTTCTTC
- | - | TRBJ2-7 | TRBV19 | CASSGRGYEQYF | TGTGCCAGTAGTGGCAGGGGCTACGAGCAGTACTTC
TRBD2 | - | TRBJ2-2 | TRBV4-3 | CASSQAPTGTSGSDGGELFF | TGCGCCAGCAGCCAAGCTCCAACCGGGACTAGCGGGAGTGATGGCGGGGAGCTGTTTTTT
- | - | TRBJ1-1 | TRBV9 | CASSIHGNPTEAFF | TGTGCCAGCAGCATTCACGGGAACCCGACGGAAGCTTTCTTT
- | - | TRBJ2-7 | TRBV18 | CASSPQQDSYEQYF | TGTGCCAGCTCACCGCAACAGGACTCCTACGAGCAGTACTTC